The 8 T cell receptor beta chains listed next were all sequenced from one sample in a study of siplizumab effects on memory and regulatory T cells. The table came from immunoSEQ multiplex PCR; TCRdb's copy has only in-frame clones and leaves some out. The sample includes about 91,000 clones, approximately 93% of them seen just once. Sequenced material: CD8+ T cells sorted from blood. These receptors were obtained from a human donor in good health.

The gene calls are TRBV6-4 and TRBJ2-1; D ambiguous. Trimming removed 4 bases at V and 0 bases at J, with 4 bases between. CDR1 is MRHNA and CDR2 is SNTAGT in the germline V gene. This CDR3 spans 13 amino acids. The CDR3 region has the DNA TGTGCCAGCAGTGCTAGCTCCTACAATGAGCAGTTCTTC. Protein: CASSASSYNEQFF.

The chain is built from TRBV19 and TRBJ2-6; D not resolved. Germline V gives CDR1 LNHDA, CDR2 SQIVND (reference sequence). Trimming stripped 8 bases from V and 3 bases from J, with 11 bases between. The length of the CDR3 is 14 residues. In DNA form, the CDR3 reads TGTGCCAGTGTCAATATTATTGGGGCCAACGTCCTGACTTTC. This codes for CASVNIIGANVLTF.

This chain uses TRBV27 with TRBJ1-1; tentatively, D is TRBD1 (6 bases). The CDR3 is made up of 12 amino acids. Germline V gives CDR1 MNHEY, CDR2 SMNVEV (reference sequence). V shed 4 bases and J shed 4 bases, with 7 bases lying between them. The CDR3 region is CASSSTGTEAFF. The CDR3 bases are TGTGCCAGCAGTTCGACAGGCACTGAAGCTTTCTTT.

The gene calls are TRBV19 and TRBJ1-2; D is uncertain. The CDR3 spans 15 residues. Trimming shortened V by 5 bases and J by 4 bases, and 17 bases separated the two germline ends. Germline V gene lookup returns CDR1 LNHDA and CDR2 SQIVND (reference sequence). CDR3 DNA sequence: TGTGCCAGTAGTCCAGCAAGAGGACCCGGCTATGGCTACACCTTC. It yields the protein CASSPARGPGYGYTF.

In this sample, this clone turned up a few times. The genes are TRBV7-9 and TRBJ1-1, with unresolved D. Trimming removed 5 bases from V and 0 bases from J, with 10 bases in between. Germline CDR1 is SEHNR and CDR2 is FQNEAQ (reference sequence). The length of the CDR3 is 14 residues. CDR3 coding DNA: TGTGCCAGCAGCCGAGAGGACGTGAACACTGAAGCTTTCTTT. Protein: CASSREDVNTEAFF.

In this sample, this clone turned up once. The chain couples TRBV5-6 to TRBJ2-7, with D unclear. In germline, CDR1 is SGHDT, CDR2 YYEEEE. Trimming removed 1 base from V and 2 bases from J, with 16 bases in between. The CDR3 consists of 16 residues. CDR3 amino acids: CASSLSSRTDAYEQYF. DNA of the CDR3: TGTGCCAGCAGCTTGTCGTCTCGGACGGATGCCTACGAGCAGTACTTC. Full variable domain (outside the CDR3, taken from reference TRBV5-6 and TRBJ2-7): DAGVTQSPTHLIKTRGQQVTLRCSPKSGHDTVSWYQQALGQGPQFIFQYYEEEERQRGNFPDRFSGHQFPNYSSELNVNALLLGDSALYLCASSLSSRTDAYEQYFGPGTRLTVT.

The genes are TRBV30 and TRBJ2-7, with TRBD1 identical over 7 bases. The CDR3 runs to 14 residues. Losses at the gene ends were 4 bases for V and 0 bases for J; bases not matched to a gene: 6. Germline V gene sequence: CDR1 GTSNPN, CDR2 SVGIG (reference sequence). CDR3 sequence (DNA): TGTGCCTGGACCTTACAGGGGAACTCCTACGAGCAGTACTTC. It codes for CAWTLQGNSYEQYF.

The chain joins TRBV11-1 to TRBJ2-7; D not certain. CDR1 SGHAT and CDR2 FQDESV come from the germline V gene (reference sequence). CDR3 length: 13 residues. V was trimmed by 5 bases and J by 3 bases, leaving 11 bases between them. The CDR3 reads CASSPTDGYEQYF. CDR3 sequence (DNA): TGTGCCAGCAGCCCAACGGACGGCTACGAGCAGTACTTC. Combining the CDR3 with reference TRBV11-1 and TRBJ2-7 gives the whole variable domain EAEVAQSPRYKITEKSQAVAFWCDPISGHATLYWYRQILGQGPELLVQFQDESVVDDSQLPKDRFSAERLKGVDSTLKIQPAELGDSAMYLCASSPTDGYEQYFGPGTRLTVT.